These 24 T cell receptor beta chains were sequenced from one sample in a study of blood T cell repertoires in COVID-19. Using immunoSEQ multiplex PCR, the repertoire was profiled, and TCRdb retains in-frame clones only, with some absent. The sample lists about 90,000 clones, 85% seen once, with about 11% in the top ten. Input material: peripheral blood. The source of these receptors is a woman aged 65 to 85 with active or convalescent COVID-19.

This sequence joins TRBV18 and TRBJ1-3, with 7 bases aligning to TRBD1. The V gene's germline CDR1 is KGHSH and CDR2 LQKENI. Losses at the gene ends were 3 bases for V and 4 bases for J; bases not matched to a gene: 9. The CDR3 is 16 amino acids. The CDR3 DNA sequence: TGTGCCAGCTCACCCCTCCTCACAGGGGTCGGAAACACCATATATTTT. Amino acid sequence: CASSPLLTGVGNTIYF.

The chain has TRBV28 and TRBJ1-5; D call uncertain. V lost 10 bases and J 5 bases, leaving 12 bases between the germline ends. There are 12 residues in the CDR3. Germline assignment: CDR1 MDHEN and CDR2 SYDVKM. In DNA, the CDR3 is TGTGCCATTTCCCTTCAGGATCAGCCCCAGCATTTT. Amino acids: CAISLQDQPQHF.

The CDR3 DNA sequence: TGTGCCAGCAGTTCGTTTTGGGACAGAGAGACCCAGTACTTC. This sequence encodes CASSSFWDRETQYF. This chain joins TRBV6-5 and TRBJ2-5; 7 positions agree with TRBD1. CDR1 and CDR2 from the germline V gene are MNHEY and SVGAGI. This CDR3 has 14 amino acids. V lost 4 bases to trimming and J lost 4 bases; unmatched junction nucleotides: 6.

The chain combines TRBV2 with TRBJ2-7; tentative D call: TRBD1 (6 bases). CDR1 SNHLY and CDR2 FYNNEI come from the germline V gene. V was cut by 0 bases and J by 12 bases, with 15 bases left in between. The CDR3 spans 13 residues. The CDR3 reads CASSEAGQGSPYF. For the CDR3, the DNA is TGTGCCAGCAGTGAAGCGGGCCAGGGGTCCCCGTACTTC.

This clone was detected only a few times. V usage is TRBV19 and J usage is TRBJ2-3; the D gene is possibly TRBD1 (5 bases). The germline CDR1 and CDR2 sequences are LNHDA and SQIVND (reference sequence). The CDR3 covers 17 residues. Trimming removed 1 base at V and 4 bases at J, with 18 bases between. The CDR3 sequence: CASSIGPSLRGADTQYF. CDR3 DNA: TGTGCCAGTAGTATAGGCCCCTCACTTAGGGGTGCAGATACGCAGTATTTT.

The V and J genes are TRBV27 and TRBJ2-2, with 8 bases fitting TRBD2. Germline loops: CDR1 MNHEY, CDR2 SMNVEV (reference sequence). The ends lost 7 bases at V and 6 bases at J; junction bases unmatched: 16. There are 17 residues in the CDR3. DNA for the CDR3: TGTGCCAGCACCTCCCCTTTGAGACGGGGGGGCGCCGGGGAGCTGTTTTTT. Amino acid sequence: CASTSPLRRGGAGELFF.

This chain connects TRBV5-1 to TRBJ2-7; a possible D gene is TRBD2 (6 bases). CDR3 size: 14 residues. Trimming left V 3 bases short and J 3 bases short, with 13 bases between. Germline CDR1 and CDR2: SGHRS and YFSETQ. The CDR3 loop reads CASSSDSGLYEQYF. In DNA form, the CDR3 reads TGCGCCAGCAGCTCCGATAGCGGTCTCTACGAGCAGTACTTC.

This clone has a handful of counts. In the same sample, other DNA sequences code for this CDR3. V usage is TRBV12-3 or TRBV12-4 and J usage is TRBJ1-1, with D unresolved. V was pared by 1 base and J by 1 base, with 4 bases between. This CDR3 has 13 residues. CDR3: CASSLGPNTEAFF. CDR3 coding DNA: TGTGCCAGCAGTTTAGGGCCGAACACTGAAGCTTTCTTT.

Here the CDR3 reads CSATGAPLAFF. CDR3 sequence (DNA): TGCAGTGCTACAGGGGCCCCTCTAGCTTTCTTT. This chain uses TRBV20-1 with TRBJ1-1, with D maybe TRBD1 (6 bases). This CDR3 spans 11 amino acids. Trimming removed 4 bases from V and 10 bases from J, with 13 bases in between. CDR1 and CDR2 (germline): DFQATT, SNEGSKA (reference sequence).

This chain connects TRBV6-2 or TRBV6-3 to TRBJ1-5, with 9 bases matching TRBD1. The CDR3 totals 16 residues. Germline V CDR1 and CDR2: MNHEY, SVGEGT. Trimming took 6 bases from V and 2 from J; bases not matched to a gene: 8. CDR3 region: CASRPHNRGRNQPQHF. DNA for the CDR3: TGTGCCAGCAGGCCTCATAACAGGGGGCGCAATCAGCCCCAGCATTTT.

The V gene is TRBV24-1, the J gene TRBJ2-7; possible D gene TRBD2, 5 bases. The CDR3 extends over 14 amino acids. V lost 6 bases to trimming and J lost 2 bases, with 13 bases between them. Germline V gene sequence: CDR1 KGHDR, CDR2 SFDVKD. CDR3 nucleotides: TGTGCCACCAGTCGCTCCGGGAATACCTACGAGCAGTACTTC. Translated: CATSRSGNTYEQYF.

V gene TRBV5-1 combines with J gene TRBJ1-4; no reliable D call. V lost 4 bases and J lost 0, with 13 bases in between. Germline CDR1 SGHRS, CDR2 YFSETQ. The CDR3 is 16 amino acids. The CDR3 region has the DNA TGCGCCAGCAGCAACGGACGGACTGCAACTAATGAAAAACTGTTTTTT. Residues: CASSNGRTATNEKLFF.

The J gene is TRBJ1-3, the V gene TRBV6-5; the D gene is possibly TRBD1 (6 bases). Germline-derived CDR1 and CDR2 are MNHEY and SVGAGI. The CDR3 is 15 residues long. Trimming removed 6 bases at V and 1 base at J, with 13 bases between. In nucleotides, the CDR3 is TGTGCCAGCAGCGCAAGCACAGGGTCTGGAAACACCATATATTTT. Translation gives CASSASTGSGNTIYF.

This clone has only a few counts. The chain recombines TRBV15 with TRBJ2-7, with D perhaps TRBD2 (5 bases). The germline V gene has CDR1 LNHNV and CDR2 YYDKDF (reference sequence). V was clipped by 2 bases and J by 2 bases, with 16 bases between them. The length of the CDR3 is 16 residues. This CDR3 is CATSRILPGSAYEQYF. The CDR3 bases are TGTGCCACCAGCAGAATCCTCCCGGGATCTGCCTACGAGCAGTACTTC. Together with reference TRBV15 and TRBJ2-7, the CDR3 gives the full variable domain: DAMVIQNPRYQVTQFGKPVTLSCSQTLNHNVMYWYQQKSSQAPKLLFHYYDKDFNNEADTPDNFQSRRPNTSFCFLDIRSPGLGDTAMYLCATSRILPGSAYEQYFGPGTRLTVT.

The table lists this clone with a count of one. The J gene is TRBJ1-6, the V gene TRBV7-2, with D possibly matching TRBD1 (5 bases). This CDR3 has 15 amino acids. The V end lost 1 base, the J end lost 4 bases, and 8 bases lay between the germline ends. Per germline, CDR1 SGHTA and CDR2 FQGNSA. DNA for the CDR3: TGTGCCAGCAGCTTAGGACGGGGGTATAATTCACCCCTCCACTTT. It translates to CASSLGRGYNSPLHF. Using reference TRBV7-2 and TRBJ1-6 for the parts outside the CDR3, the full variable domain is GAGVSQSPSNKVTEKGKDVELRCDPISGHTALYWYRQSLGQGLEFLIYFQGNSAPDKSGLPSDRFSAERTGGSVSTLTIQRTQQEDSAVYLCASSLGRGYNSPLHFGNGTRLTVT.

The chain is built from TRBV6-6 and TRBJ1-4; the match to TRBD1 covers 7 bases. Germline assignment: CDR1 MNHNY and CDR2 SVGAGI (reference sequence). The CDR3 length is 13 residues. With 5 bases clipped from V and 6 bases from J, the junction kept 3 bases outside the gene matches. The CDR3 sequence: CASSRDRDEKLFF. The CDR3 DNA reads TGTGCCAGCAGTCGAGACAGGGATGAAAAACTGTTTTTT.

The CDR3 sequence is CASSGVMGPPQYF. In nucleotides, the CDR3 is TGTGCCAGCAGTGGGGTGATGGGGCCTCCGCAGTATTTT. V usage is TRBV9 and J usage is TRBJ2-3, with TRBD1 as a possible D gene (5 bases). V lost 5 bases and J lost 10, with 17 bases in between. Per the germline V gene, CDR1 is SGDLS and CDR2 is YYNGEE. The CDR3 is made up of 13 amino acids.

This clone has only one observation. V gene TRBV5-1 combines with J gene TRBJ2-7; D is unresolved. CDR3 length: 12 residues. Germline CDR1 is SGHRS and CDR2 is YFSETQ. The germline V and J ends were trimmed by 3 bases and 2 bases, with 6 bases remaining between them. Here the CDR3 reads CASSYDTYEQYF. The CDR3 nucleotides read TGCGCCAGCAGCTACGACACCTACGAGCAGTACTTC.

The CDR3 loop reads CASTSFRDSYNEQFF. CDR3 DNA sequence: TGTGCCAGCACTTCATTCCGGGACAGCTACAATGAGCAGTTCTTC. The chain combines TRBV2 with TRBJ2-1, with 7 bases identical to TRBD1. The CDR3 loop spans 15 amino acids. Germline CDR1 and CDR2: SNHLY and FYNNEI. V shed 7 bases and J 3 bases; nucleotides not matched to a gene: 9.

This CDR3 reads CAISGTSVIKNYGYTF. The CDR3 bases are TGTGCCATCAGTGGGACATCCGTTATCAAGAACTATGGCTACACCTTC. The V call is TRBV10-3, the J call TRBJ1-2; a possible D gene is TRBD1 (5 bases). The CDR3 contains 16 residues. Trimming took off 4 bases at V and 2 bases at J, with 17 bases between the two ends. In germline, CDR1 is ENHRY, CDR2 SYGVKD.

In its sample, this clone was seen once. The V call is TRBV10-1, the J call TRBJ1-1, with 8 bases matching TRBD1. Germline V gene sequence: CDR1 WNHNN, CDR2 SYGVQD (reference sequence). The J segment lost 4 bases and the V segment lost 5 bases, leaving 3 bases of the junction unmatched. The CDR3 runs 13 residues. CDR3 residues: CASSSTGGTEAFF. CDR3 nucleotides: TGCGCCAGCAGTTCTACAGGGGGCACTGAAGCTTTCTTT.

The chain has TRBV19 and TRBJ1-4, with D maybe TRBD1 (5 bases). V dropped 6 bases and J dropped 6 bases, with 17 bases sitting between them. The CDR3 loop spans 15 amino acids. CDR1 is LNHDA, CDR2 SQIVND, per germline (reference sequence). For the CDR3, the DNA is TGTGCCAGTAGATTTATGGGTCAGGGTGATGAAAAACTGTTTTTT. Residues: CASRFMGQGDEKLFF.

This clone was detected once. The V call is TRBV2, the J call TRBJ2-2; TRBD2 agrees at 15 bases. This CDR3 is built from 16 residues. Trimming removed 9 bases from V and 5 bases from J; junction bases left unmatched: 7. The V gene's germline CDR1 is SNHLY and CDR2 FYNNEI. The CDR3: CASRTSGGAGTGELFF. The CDR3 DNA sequence: TGTGCCAGTCGGACTAGCGGGGGGGCCGGGACCGGGGAGCTGTTTTTT.

V is TRBV18 and J is TRBJ1-3; D is possibly TRBD1 (6 bases). V was clipped by 5 bases and J by 0 bases, with 14 bases between them. The CDR3 totals 16 residues. Germline CDR1 KGHSH, CDR2 LQKENI. CDR3 residues: CASSEFTGPSGNTIYF. The CDR3 DNA sequence: TGTGCCAGCTCAGAATTTACAGGGCCCTCTGGAAACACCATATATTTT.